The 3 T cell receptor beta chains below come from one sample, sequenced in a study of graft-versus-host responses after intestinal transplantation. Libraries were prepared by immunoSEQ multiplex PCR; TCRdb keeps only in-frame clonotypes and omits some of them. The sample holds about 6,800 clones, roughly 24% seen once. Sequencing was performed on alloreactive CD4+ T cells from a mixed lymphocyte reaction culture, taken before intestinal transplant. Regarding subset: CFSE-low proliferating T cells sorted from approximately six-day pre-transplant mixed lymphocyte reaction (GvH or HvG direction). These receptors came from a human patient who received an intestinal transplant.

The gene calls are TRBV28 and TRBJ2-3, with D possibly being TRBD1 or TRBD2 (7 bases each). The V gene lost 4 bases and the J gene lost 6 bases, with 14 bases spanning the gap. The CDR3 has 14 residues. Germline assignment: CDR1 MDHEN and CDR2 SYDVKM. Written as DNA, the CDR3 is TGTGCCAGCAGTTCTGCAGGGGGGGGTGATACGCAGTATTTT. It encodes CASSSAGGGDTQYF. The variable domain in full, completed from reference TRBV28 and TRBJ2-3, reads DVKVTQSSRYLVKRTGEKVFLECVQDMDHENMFWYRQDPGLGLRLIYFSYDVKMKEKGDIPEGYSVSREKKERFSLILESASTNQTSMYLCASSSAGGGDTQYFGPGTRLTVL.

The rearrangement joins TRBV6-5 to TRBJ2-7, with 9 bases matching TRBD1. Germline-derived CDR1 and CDR2 are MNHEY and SVGAGI. The CDR3 totals 15 residues. J lost 2 bases, V lost 8 bases, and 10 bases had no gene match. The CDR3 DNA sequence: TGTGCCAGCTTAGGGAGCGGGACAGGGCCCTACGAGCAGTACTTC. Translated: CASLGSGTGPYEQYF.

The gene calls are TRBV30 and TRBJ1-1; the D is unclear. This CDR3 spans 13 amino acids. V lost 0 bases, J lost 0 bases, and 5 bases lay in between. CDR1 and CDR2 (germline): GTSNPN, SVGIG (reference sequence). The DNA for the CDR3 is TGTGCCTGGAGTGTACAGTTGAACACTGAAGCTTTCTTT. Protein product: CAWSVQLNTEAFF.